This T cell receptor beta chain was identified during a study of blood T cell repertoires in COVID-19. Study context: Some COVID-19 samples were acute and others convalescent; all came from the United States, Italy and Spain. Sample material is recorded as cDNA or gDNA derived from T cells, B-cell-depleted T cells, or PBMCs.

The V gene end was trimmed by 2 bases and the J gene end by 1 base; junction bases not matched to a gene: 6. There are 16 residues in the CDR3. Germline CDR1 SGHRS, CDR2 YFSETQ. Authors' data handling: Researchers report that nucleated cell counts were estimated from reference gene primer amplification. The method was immunoSEQ multiplex PCR; TCRdb's version includes in-frame clones alone and lacks a portion of them. V and J calls plus clone size are reproduced from that table; the DNA served to infer D and trimming. The sample holds over 110,000 clones, roughly four fifths seen once. The chain links TRBV5-1 to TRBJ2-7; 10 bases are shared with TRBD2. Material: peripheral blood. This clonotype originated in an elderly man with acute or convalescent COVID-19. CDR3 coding DNA: TGCGCCAGCAGCTTTAGGAGCGGGGGGGTTTCCTACGAGCAGTACTTC. This gives the protein CASSFRSGGVSYEQYF.